The 29 T cell receptor beta chains below come from one sample, sequenced in a study of cytomegalovirus exposure and HLA in healthy donors. Researchers ran the PCR with 60 Vbeta and 13 Jbeta primers. Profiling relied on immunoSEQ multiplex PCR, and the TCRdb table lists in-frame clones only, not all of them. Of approximately 160,000 clones listed, approximately 84% were seen once; the top ten hold around 3.1%. Sequencing used PBMCs. Receptors originate from a woman between 45 and 65 years old in good health and CMV-seropositive.

The gene calls are TRBV11-2 and TRBJ1-2, with TRBD1 as a possible D gene (5 bases). Germline loops: CDR1 SGHAT, CDR2 FQNNGV. Trimming cost V 4 bases and J 0 bases, with 12 bases left between them. This CDR3 is 15 amino acids long. The DNA for the CDR3 is TGTGCCAGCAGCTCCCGGGGGGAGTCTAACTATGGCTACACCTTC. This encodes CASSSRGESNYGYTF. The entire variable domain, with the rest obtained from reference TRBV11-2 and TRBJ1-2, is as follows: EAGVAQSPRYKIIEKRQSVAFWCNPISGHATLYWYQQILGQGPKLLIQFQNNGVVDDSQLPKDRFSAERLKGVDSTLKIQPAKLEDSAVYLCASSSRGESNYGYTFGSGTRLTVV.

This chain connects TRBV28 to TRBJ2-7; 9 bases map to TRBD2. Germline lookup yields CDR1 MDHEN and CDR2 SYDVKM. The CDR3 loop spans 16 amino acids. After removal of 9 bases from V and 6 bases from J, the junction contained 18 bases not matched to a gene. The CDR3 nucleotides are TGTGCCAGTGAGCGGCGGGAGGGGTCTCTACTACGCGAGCAGTACTTC. Amino acid sequence: CASERREGSLLREQYF.

This clone was seen just once. Relative to the germline gene, one junction end is altered; a read error may explain this. This specimen includes other DNA sequences encoding the same CDR3. The chain employs TRBV19 and TRBJ1-2; D may be TRBD1 (5 bases). The CDR3 sequence is 11 residues long. From germline, CDR1 is LNHDA and CDR2 SQIVND (reference sequence). The CDR3 sequence: CASSIRDGYTF. The CDR3 DNA reads as TGTGCTAGTAGTATCAGGGATGGCTACACCTTC.

The CDR3 DNA reads as TGTGCCAGCAGTTTATTCAGCGGGGCCAGCAAGTACCAAGAGACCCAGTACTTC. It codes for CASSLFSGASKYQETQYF. The chain recombines TRBV27 with TRBJ2-5, with 7 bases identical to TRBD2. The CDR3 sequence is 18 residues long. Germline V CDR1 and CDR2: MNHEY, SMNVEV (reference sequence). Trimming cost V 1 base and J 0 bases; bases outside gene matches: 11.

This CDR3 reads CASSPTDQYEQFF. The CDR3 nucleotides are TGTGCCAGCAGCCCGACAGACCAATATGAGCAGTTCTTC. The chain carries TRBV5-4 and TRBJ2-1; weak D call: TRBD1 (5 bases). Per germline, CDR1 SGHNT and CDR2 YYREEE (reference sequence). The CDR3 extends over 13 amino acids. Trimming stripped 4 bases from V and 8 bases from J, with 13 bases between.

The chain employs TRBV5-1 and TRBJ2-5; 7 bases are shared with TRBD2. The CDR3 is made up of 14 amino acids. Germline loops: CDR1 SGHRS, CDR2 YFSETQ. V shed 7 bases and J 4 bases; nucleotides not matched to a gene: 10. The chain's CDR3 is CASCPTGGGETQYF. The CDR3 region has the DNA TGCGCCAGCTGCCCGACTGGGGGGGGAGAGACCCAGTACTTC.

The rearrangement links TRBV7-9 to TRBJ2-7; TRBD1 might be the D (6 bases). Deletions cut 1 base from V and 2 bases from J, with 12 bases between. CDR1 is SEHNR, CDR2 FQNEAQ, per germline (reference sequence). The CDR3 loop spans 15 amino acids. The CDR3 nucleotides read TGTGCCAGCAGCTTAGATGGGGGCGCCACCTACGAGCAGTACTTC. As protein: CASSLDGGATYEQYF. Supplemented by reference TRBV7-9 and TRBJ2-7, the full variable domain reads DTGVSQNPRHKITKRGQNVTFRCDPISEHNRLYWYRQTLGQGPEFLTYFQNEAQLEKSRLLSDRFSAERPKGSFSTLEIQRTEQGDSAMYLCASSLDGGATYEQYFGPGTRLTVT.

The chain links TRBV15 to TRBJ1-2; no reliable D call. The CDR3 sequence is 14 residues long. CDR1 LNHNV and CDR2 YYDKDF come from the germline V gene (reference sequence). Deletions cut 8 bases from V and 3 bases from J, with 16 bases between. DNA for the CDR3: TGTGCCACCTCTACTACCCCTCCATACTATGGCTACACCTTC. It specifies CATSTTPPYYGYTF.

This clone appeared a few times. V gene TRBV19 combines with J gene TRBJ1-1, with TRBD1 identical over 7 bases. This CDR3 is 15 amino acids long. In germline, CDR1 is LNHDA, CDR2 SQIVND (reference sequence). With V trimmed by 5 bases and J by 3 bases, 9 bases remained unmatched. CDR3 amino acids: CASSRAETGHTEAFF. DNA of the CDR3: TGTGCCAGTAGTCGCGCGGAGACAGGGCACACTGAAGCTTTCTTT. Full variable domain (rest looked up from reference TRBV19 and TRBJ1-1): DGGITQSPKYLFRKEGQNVTLSCEQNLNHDAMYWYRQDPGQGLRLIYYSQIVNDFQKGDIAEGYSVSREKKESFPLTVTSAQKNPTAFYLCASSRAETGHTEAFFGQGTRLTVV.

The chain combines TRBV19 with TRBJ2-2, with 7 bases aligning to TRBD2. The CDR3 totals 13 residues. Unmatched junction bases numbered 1, after V lost 3 bases and J lost 6 bases. Germline lookup yields CDR1 LNHDA and CDR2 SQIVND (reference sequence). The CDR3 DNA sequence: TGTGCCAGTAGTATGCGGGGGTCCGGGGAGCTGTTTTTT. Translation gives CASSMRGSGELFF.

The chain couples TRBV7-2 to TRBJ2-2; no clear D. This CDR3 has 13 residues. Between the trimmed V and J ends, which lost 5 bases and 5 bases, there was a span of 9 bases. Per the germline V gene, CDR1 is SGHTA and CDR2 is FQGNSA. Here the CDR3 reads CASSNYGTGELFF. CDR3 in DNA: TGTGCCAGCAGCAACTACGGGACCGGGGAGCTGTTTTTT.

The chain employs TRBV5-6 and TRBJ2-6; the D gene is possibly TRBD2 (7 bases). Between the trimmed V and J ends, which lost 4 bases and 0 bases, there was a span of 17 bases. The CDR3 totals 18 residues. CDR1 SGHDT and CDR2 YYEEEE come from the germline V gene. The CDR3 region has the DNA TGTGCCAGCAGCCGGGGGGCAGGAACCGTCTCTGGGGCCAACGTCCTGACTTTC. This encodes CASSRGAGTVSGANVLTF.

This rearrangement joins TRBV10-3 to TRBJ2-1; D is unclear. V was trimmed by 0 bases and J by 7 bases, leaving 4 bases between them. CDR1 is ENHRY and CDR2 is SYGVKD in the germline V gene. The CDR3 has 12 amino acids. The CDR3 bases are TGTGCCATCAGTGAGTCGAGGAATGAGCAGTTCTTC. Translating gives CAISESRNEQFF.

This clone occurred a few times. The chain couples TRBV5-1 to TRBJ1-3, with D possibly TRBD1 on 6 matching bases. Trimming took 0 bases from V and 4 from J, leaving 8 bases between them. Germline V CDR1 and CDR2: SGHRS, YFSETQ. CDR3 length equals 14 residues. CDR3: CASSLGDTGNTIYF. The CDR3, as DNA: TGCGCCAGCAGCTTGGGGGACACCGGAAACACCATATATTTT.

The chain joins TRBV7-2 to TRBJ2-3; tentative D call: TRBD1 (6 bases). Trimming took off 7 bases at V and 0 bases at J, with 14 bases between the two ends. The CDR3 has 15 amino acids. CDR1 SGHTA and CDR2 FQGNSA come from the germline V gene. The CDR3 here is CASTYDRFSTDTQYF. CDR3 DNA sequence: TGTGCCAGCACCTATGACAGGTTCAGCACAGATACGCAGTATTTT.

The rearrangement joins TRBV4-3 to TRBJ1-5; possible D gene TRBD1, 6 bases. The CDR3 has 16 residues. With 0 bases removed from V and 4 bases from J, the gap between germline ends came to 13 bases. The germline CDR1 and CDR2 sequences are LGHNA and YSLEER. CDR3 sequence (DNA): TGCGCCAGCAGCCAAGAAGCACAGGGCCTTAATCAGCCCCAGCATTTT. It encodes CASSQEAQGLNQPQHF.

The V call is TRBV29-1, the J call TRBJ1-1; 7 bases line up with TRBD1. The CDR3 runs 12 residues. V lost 4 bases to trimming and J lost 11 bases; unmatched junction nucleotides: 10. CDR1 is SQVTM, CDR2 ANQGSEA, per germline. CDR3 region: CSVVVLGQVAFF. CDR3 DNA sequence: TGCAGCGTTGTAGTTCTCGGACAGGTTGCTTTCTTT.

The rearrangement joins TRBV30 to TRBJ2-3; TRBD2 aligns across 12 bases. The CDR3 totals 17 residues. Germline lookup yields CDR1 GTSNPN and CDR2 SVGIG (reference sequence). The V and J ends lost 0 bases and 2 bases, in that order; junction bases with no gene match: 6. The CDR3 region has the DNA TGTGCCTGGAGTGTACGGACTAGCGGGGCGGTCACAGATACGCAGTATTTT. This encodes CAWSVRTSGAVTDTQYF. Full variable domain (remainder filled in from reference TRBV30 and TRBJ2-3): SQTIHQWPATLVQPVGSPLSLECTVEGTSNPNLYWYRQAAGRGLQLLFYSVGIGQISSEVPQNLSASRPQDRQFILSSKKLLLSDSGFYLCAWSVRTSGAVTDTQYFGPGTRLTVL.

The J gene is TRBJ2-2, the V gene TRBV5-1; D unclear. Trimming removed 0 bases from V and 4 bases from J, with 10 bases in between. The germline V gene encodes CDR1 SGHRS and CDR2 YFSETQ. CDR3 size: 15 residues. CDR3: CASSLVLGLTGELFF. CDR3 nucleotides: TGCGCCAGCAGCTTGGTTCTCGGTCTCACCGGGGAGCTGTTTTTT. The variable domain in full, with the rest retrieved from reference TRBV5-1 and TRBJ2-2, is KAGVTQTPRYLIKTRGQQVTLSCSPISGHRSVSWYQQTPGQGLQFLFEYFSETQRNKGNFPGRFSGRQFSNSRSEMNVSTLELGDSALYLCASSLVLGLTGELFFGEGSRLTVL.

This chain uses TRBV29-1 with TRBJ2-1; possible D gene TRBD2, 5 bases. The V end lost 3 bases, the J end lost 15 bases, and 9 bases lay between the germline ends. The CDR3 contains 9 residues. CDR1 SQVTM and CDR2 ANQGSEA come from the germline V gene. In DNA form, the CDR3 reads TGCAGCGTTGAGGACTGGGGGTTCTTC. This sequence encodes CSVEDWGFF.

The rearrangement links TRBV7-8 to TRBJ1-2; possible D gene TRBD1, 5 bases. The CDR3 loop spans 16 amino acids. Germline lookup yields CDR1 SGHVS and CDR2 FQNEAQ. Trimming shortened V by 6 bases and J by 0 bases, and 17 bases separated the two germline ends. For the CDR3, the DNA is TGTGCCAGCAGTTTAAGGGGAAAAACAGCTAACTATGGCTACACCTTC. Its protein product is CASSLRGKTANYGYTF.

This clone was seen only a few times. The chain is built from TRBV5-1 and TRBJ1-6; 7 bases are shared with TRBD1. CDR1 is SGHRS, CDR2 YFSETQ, per germline. The CDR3 consists of 16 residues. V lost 0 bases to trimming and J lost 7 bases; unmatched junction nucleotides: 7. CDR3 loop: CASSLGAPGQNSPLHF. The CDR3 region has the DNA TGCGCCAGCAGCTTGGGGGCCCCGGGACAGAATTCACCCCTCCACTTT. The full variable domain, completed using reference TRBV5-1 and TRBJ1-6, is KAGVTQTPRYLIKTRGQQVTLSCSPISGHRSVSWYQQTPGQGLQFLFEYFSETQRNKGNFPGRFSGRQFSNSRSEMNVSTLELGDSALYLCASSLGAPGQNSPLHFGNGTRLTVT.

The rearrangement uses TRBV2 and TRBJ2-2, with 10 nucleotides matching TRBD2. Germline trimming cut 7 bases from V and 4 bases from J; bases unmatched to any gene: 6. The CDR3 loop spans 15 amino acids. The V gene's germline CDR1 is SNHLY and CDR2 FYNNEI. CDR3 amino acids: CASIFGTSVTGELFF. The CDR3 coding sequence is TGTGCCAGCATTTTCGGGACTAGCGTCACCGGGGAGCTGTTTTTT. Supplemented by reference TRBV2 and TRBJ2-2, the full variable domain reads EPEVTQTPSHQVTQMGQEVILRCVPISNHLYFYWYRQILGQKVEFLVSFYNNEISEKSEIFDDQFSVERPDGSNFTLKIRSTKLEDSAMYFCASIFGTSVTGELFFGEGSRLTVL.

The chain uses TRBV6-5 and TRBJ1-1; D gene uncertain. Deletions cut 0 bases from V and 3 bases from J, with 11 bases between. CDR1 and CDR2 from the germline V gene are MNHEY and SVGAGI. The CDR3 runs to 15 residues. The CDR3 spells CASSYSSGGYTEAFF. The DNA of the CDR3 is TGTGCCAGCAGTTACTCGTCAGGAGGGTACACTGAAGCTTTCTTT.

The chain carries TRBV30 and TRBJ1-5; TRBD1 aligns across 10 bases. The CDR3 runs to 15 residues. J lost 7 bases, V lost 3 bases, and 9 bases had no gene match. Germline CDR1 GTSNPN, CDR2 SVGIG (reference sequence). The CDR3 DNA sequence: TGTGCCTGGAGCGTTGACAGGGGGCCAGGGCAGCCCCAGCATTTT. It yields the protein CAWSVDRGPGQPQHF.

This clone is a singleton in its sample. This sequence joins TRBV9 and TRBJ1-1; D is perhaps TRBD1 (5 bases). CDR3 size: 14 residues. Deletions cut 4 bases from V and 1 base from J, with 11 bases between. The germline V gene encodes CDR1 SGDLS and CDR2 YYNGEE. The CDR3 nucleotides are TGTGCCAGCAGCACGACAGTCGGGAACACTGAAGCTTTCTTT. Its translation is CASSTTVGNTEAFF.

This chain joins TRBV9 and TRBJ1-1; possible D gene TRBD1, 5 bases. Trimming took off 0 bases at V and 1 base at J, with 10 bases between the two ends. Per the germline V gene, CDR1 is SGDLS and CDR2 is YYNGEE. This CDR3 contains 15 residues. CDR3 protein: CASSVEGGENTEAFF. The CDR3 DNA is TGTGCCAGCAGCGTAGAAGGAGGGGAGAACACTGAAGCTTTCTTT.

This chain connects TRBV6-6 to TRBJ2-1; 15 bases are a match to TRBD2. Germline lookup yields CDR1 MNHNY and CDR2 SVGAGI (reference sequence). J was trimmed by 7 bases and V by 2 bases; bases with no gene match: 3. This CDR3 is 16 amino acids long. CDR3 in amino acids: CASSYGLAGGRNEQFF. CDR3 nucleotide sequence: TGTGCCAGCAGTTACGGACTAGCGGGAGGGCGAAATGAGCAGTTCTTC.

With respect to this clone: At one end, the junction sequence differs from germline, possibly due to a read error. The V call is TRBV5-6, the J call TRBJ2-4, with 8 bases that match TRBD1. The CDR3 loop spans 19 amino acids. The germline gives CDR1 SGHDT, CDR2 YYEEEE. The CDR3 spells CASSLRTGNNDIAKNSQYF. The CDR3 DNA follows: TGTGCCAGCAGCTTGAGGACAGGGAATAACGATATAGCCAAAAACAGTCAGTACTTC.